The T cell receptor beta chain under discussion was sequenced for a study of blood T cell repertoires in COVID-19. Germline CDR1 and CDR2: MNHEY and SVGAGI. The CDR3 spans 15 residues. V was pared by 7 bases and J by 6 bases, with 13 bases of the junction left unmatched. Sequencing used immunoSEQ multiplex PCR; TCRdb keeps in-frame clones, though not all of them. The sample records about 68,000 clones, just over 85% being singletons. The V call is TRBV6-5, the J call TRBJ2-7, with 9 bases matching TRBD1. The sequencing sample was made of peripheral blood. The source is a man in his fifties with acute or convalescent COVID-19. This CDR3 is CASKRTGTGLSEQYF. CDR3 nucleotides: TGTGCCAGCAAAAGAACCGGGACAGGGCTGTCCGAGCAGTACTTC.